This passage covers 15 T cell receptor beta chains from one sample sequenced in a study of technical replicates of blood from a handful of donors. Libraries were prepared by immunoSEQ multiplex PCR; TCRdb keeps only in-frame clonotypes and omits some of them. The repertoire consists of about 79,000 clones, with roughly 94% occurring once and the leading ten covering about 0.24%. The sequenced sample was T cells isolated from PBMCs. These receptors all stem from a human donor in good health.

The chain recombines TRBV19 with TRBJ2-7; 13 bases are a match to TRBD2. V was clipped by 8 bases and J by 3 bases; unmatched bases: 13. CDR1 and CDR2 from the germline V gene are LNHDA and SQIVND (reference sequence). This CDR3 comprises 17 residues. The chain's CDR3 is CASARTSGSYSLYEQYF. CDR3 DNA sequence: TGTGCCAGTGCTAGGACTAGCGGGAGTTATTCACTCTACGAGCAGTACTTC.

The rearrangement links TRBV4-2 to TRBJ2-1; D is unresolved. The CDR3 spans 16 residues. The germline V and J ends were trimmed by 0 bases and 6 bases, with 15 bases remaining between them. Germline V gene sequence: CDR1 LGHNA, CDR2 YNFKEQ. The DNA of the CDR3 is TGTGCCAGCAGCCAAGATTACCCAGGTTACCGCAATGAGCAGTTCTTC. Its protein is CASSQDYPGYRNEQFF.

V is TRBV5-5 and J is TRBJ2-1; 11 bases are shared with TRBD2. Trimming took 4 bases from V and 5 from J; bases not matched to a gene: 5. The CDR3 runs to 15 residues. Germline CDR1 is SGHKS and CDR2 is YYEKEE (reference sequence). The CDR3 DNA reads TGTGCCAGCAGCCCACTAGCGGGGGCCAACAATGAGCAGTTCTTC. Translating gives CASSPLAGANNEQFF.

The gene calls are TRBV27 and TRBJ2-2; 7 bases line up with TRBD1. V dropped 7 bases and J dropped 0; count of bases not matched to a gene: 8. CDR3 length: 16 residues. The germline gives CDR1 MNHEY, CDR2 SMNVEV (reference sequence). The CDR3 protein is CASTGTDATNTGELFF. In DNA form, the CDR3 reads TGTGCCAGCACCGGGACAGACGCCACGAACACCGGGGAGCTGTTTTTT.

J is TRBJ2-3 and V is TRBV15, with 9 bases matching TRBD2. CDR3 size: 15 residues. After removal of 8 bases from V and 2 bases from J, the junction contained 8 bases not matched to a gene. The V gene's germline CDR1 is LNHNV and CDR2 YYDKDF (reference sequence). CDR3 sequence: CATRGGLANTDTQYF. CDR3 in DNA: TGTGCCACCCGAGGGGGACTAGCAAACACAGATACGCAGTATTTT.

V and J are TRBV4-1 and TRBJ2-7, with 9 positions matching TRBD2. CDR3 length equals 14 residues. Per the germline V gene, CDR1 is MGHRA and CDR2 is YSYEKL. Trimming removed 1 base from V and 8 bases from J; junction bases left unmatched: 6. The CDR3 region is CASSQGSGSPQQYF. CDR3 in DNA: TGCGCCAGCAGCCAAGGTAGCGGGAGCCCTCAGCAGTACTTC.

The chain couples TRBV30 to TRBJ2-1; 8 positions match TRBD1. The CDR3 extends over 14 amino acids. Germline trimming cut 6 bases from V and 7 bases from J; bases unmatched to any gene: 11. The V gene's germline CDR1 is GTSNPN and CDR2 SVGIG (reference sequence). The CDR3 DNA is TGTGCCTGCACCGGGACAGGAAATACTAATGAGCAGTTCTTC. Translating gives CACTGTGNTNEQFF. Combining the CDR3 with reference TRBV30 and TRBJ2-1 gives the whole variable domain SQTIHQWPATLVQPVGSPLSLECTVEGTSNPNLYWYRQAAGRGLQLLFYSVGIGQISSEVPQNLSASRPQDRQFILSSKKLLLSDSGFYLCACTGTGNTNEQFFGPGTRLTVL.

The table lists this clone with a count of one. The V gene is TRBV27, the J gene TRBJ2-3, with 8 bases matching TRBD1. The CDR3 has 16 amino acids. V gave up 5 bases and J gave up 4 bases; unmatched junction bases: 11. CDR1 and CDR2 from the germline V gene are MNHEY and SMNVEV (reference sequence). Here the CDR3 reads CASSEGTGPLSDTQYF. DNA for the CDR3: TGTGCCAGCAGTGAAGGGACAGGACCCCTCTCAGATACGCAGTATTTT.

This chain connects TRBV15 to TRBJ2-3; 10 bases map to TRBD2. Germline-derived CDR1 and CDR2 are LNHNV and YYDKDF (reference sequence). The CDR3 spans 17 residues. V shed 0 bases and J 5 bases; nucleotides not matched to a gene: 8. The CDR3 DNA sequence: TGTGCCACCAGCAGAGATCGGTCAGCGGGAGGGGTAGATACGCAGTATTTT. This sequence encodes CATSRDRSAGGVDTQYF.

As concerns this clone: The junction and the germline gene differ at one end; a read error may be behind it. The chain employs TRBV2 and TRBJ2-7; 9 bases map to TRBD1. Germline V lookup: CDR1 SNHLY, CDR2 FYNNEI. The CDR3 is 15 amino acids. The CDR3 bases are TGTGCCAGCAGCGAAGGGACAGGGAGGTTCTACGAGCAGTACTTC. Protein product: CASSEGTGRFYEQYF.

This chain joins TRBV6-6 and TRBJ1-2, with TRBD1 as a possible D gene (6 bases). CDR1 and CDR2 (germline): MNHNY, SVGAGI (reference sequence). The CDR3 contains 11 residues. The chain's CDR3 is CDTNRVNGYTF. In DNA, the CDR3 is TGTGACACGAACAGGGTTAATGGCTACACCTTC.

The V call is TRBV5-1, the J call TRBJ2-1; 10 bases fit TRBD2. This CDR3 has 17 residues. The ends lost 1 base at V and 3 bases at J; junction bases unmatched: 7. Germline loops: CDR1 SGHRS, CDR2 YFSETQ. As DNA, the CDR3 is TGCGCCAGCAGCTTGCTGGGTGGGACTAGCGTCTACAATGAGCAGTTCTTC. Its protein is CASSLLGGTSVYNEQFF. Based on the CDR3 plus reference TRBV5-1 and TRBJ2-1, the full variable domain is KAGVTQTPRYLIKTRGQQVTLSCSPISGHRSVSWYQQTPGQGLQFLFEYFSETQRNKGNFPGRFSGRQFSNSRSEMNVSTLELGDSALYLCASSLLGGTSVYNEQFFGPGTRLTVL.

The chain combines TRBV10-1 with TRBJ1-5; TRBD1 might be the D (6 bases). The CDR3 consists of 13 residues. CDR1 and CDR2 from the germline V gene are WNHNN and SYGVQD (reference sequence). Trimming removed 6 bases from V and 7 bases from J, with 13 bases in between. CDR3 sequence: CASSSTGKQPQHF. The CDR3 DNA follows: TGCGCCAGCAGCAGTACAGGGAAGCAGCCCCAGCATTTT.

The chain uses TRBV28 and TRBJ2-7; unclear D gene. This CDR3 comprises 12 residues. Germline values: CDR1 MDHEN, CDR2 SYDVKM. The germline V and J ends were trimmed by 4 bases and 3 bases, with 7 bases remaining between them. CDR3 sequence reads: CASSSQDYEQYF. CDR3 nucleotides: TGTGCCAGCAGTTCTCAGGACTACGAGCAGTACTTC.

The genes are TRBV6-5 and TRBJ1-3; maybe TRBD1 (6 bases). Trimming cost V 2 bases and J 0 bases, with 8 bases left between them. The CDR3 loop spans 15 amino acids. Germline V CDR1 and CDR2: MNHEY, SVGAGI. The DNA for the CDR3 is TGTGCCAGCAGTTACACAGGGCGCTCTGGAAACACCATATATTTT. It codes for CASSYTGRSGNTIYF.